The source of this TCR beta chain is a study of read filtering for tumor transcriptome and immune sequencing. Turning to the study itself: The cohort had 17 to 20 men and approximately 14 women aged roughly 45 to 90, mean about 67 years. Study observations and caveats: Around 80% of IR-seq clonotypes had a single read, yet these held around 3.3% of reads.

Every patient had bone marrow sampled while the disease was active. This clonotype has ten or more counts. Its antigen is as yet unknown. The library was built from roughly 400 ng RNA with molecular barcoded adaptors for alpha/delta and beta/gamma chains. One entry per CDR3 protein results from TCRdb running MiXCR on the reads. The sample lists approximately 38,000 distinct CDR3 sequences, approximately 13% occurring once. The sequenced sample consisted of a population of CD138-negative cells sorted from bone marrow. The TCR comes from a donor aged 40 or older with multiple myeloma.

The CDR3 DNA reads as TGTGCCTTGGGGGCAGGAGCGGGAGAAGGCTACGAGCAGTACTTC. Protein product: CALGAGAGEGYEQYF. This chain connects TRBV10-3 to TRBJ2-7; 8 positions agree with TRBD2. CDR3 length: 15 amino acids. Germline CDR1 ENHRY, CDR2 SYGVKD. V was clipped by 11 bases and J by 3 bases; unmatched bases: 15.